This is a list of T cell receptor beta chains from one sample in a study of identical twins. TCRdb ran MiXCR on the 5' RACE reads and lists one entry per CDR3 protein. The table lists some 1,700,000 distinct CDR3 sequences, under 35% of them singletons, with under 0.35% in the top ten. The sample comprised cord blood. All receptors come from a newborn girl in good health. The CDR3 runs from the conserved cysteine through the conserved F or W. Each record gives: V gene, D gene, clone size, J gene, CDR3 DNA, CDR3 protein. A D gene is named only where the DNA matches it firmly. Rows give clone size only sometimes, using once, few, many, or a class for an expanded clone.

V gene: TRBV20-1; D gene: NA; clone size: NA; J gene: TRBJ1-4; CDR3 DNA: TGCAGTGCTCCGGGGGTGGGGGCAAGAATGAAAAAACTGTTTTTT; CDR3 protein: CSAPGVGARMKKLFF
V gene: TRBV28; D gene: NA; clone size: NA; J gene: TRBJ1-1; CDR3 DNA: TGTGCCACTCTGGAACAGGGCACTGAAGCTTTCTTT; CDR3 protein: CATLEQGTEAFF
V gene: TRBV5-1; D gene: NA; clone size: NA; J gene: TRBJ2-3; CDR3 DNA: TGCGCCAGCAGCTTGGTGCTCTTTAGGTCTTACAGGAGCACAGATACGCAGTATTTT; CDR3 protein: CASSLVLFRSYRSTDTQYF
V gene: TRBV6-5; D gene: TRBD2; clone size: NA; J gene: TRBJ2-7; CDR3 DNA: TGTGCCAGCAGTCCCATAACTGGCGGGAGCTCCTACGAGCAGTACTTC; CDR3 protein: CASSPITGGSSYEQYF
V gene: TRBV6-1; D gene: TRBD1; clone size: NA; J gene: TRBJ1-5; CDR3 DNA: TGTGCCAGCAGCGGACAGGAGCTAATACAGCCCCAGCATTTT; CDR3 protein: CASSGQELIQPQHF
V gene: TRBV12-3/TRBV12-4; D gene: NA; clone size: NA; J gene: TRBJ1-1; CDR3 DNA: TGTGCCGCAGTGAGGGAAGGCACTGAAGCTTTCTTT; CDR3 protein: CAAVREGTEAFF
V gene: TRBV5-1; D gene: NA; clone size: few; J gene: TRBJ1-4; CDR3 DNA: TGCGCCAGCAGCTTCGGGACACCACGAAATCATGAAAAACTGTTTTTT; CDR3 protein: CASSFGTPRNHEKLFF
V gene: TRBV28; D gene: TRBD2; clone size: NA; J gene: TRBJ2-7; CDR3 DNA: TGTGCCAGCAGTTTATTTCTAGCGGGAGGGCCGAATGAGCAGTACTTC; CDR3 protein: CASSLFLAGGPNEQYF
V gene: TRBV14; D gene: TRBD1; clone size: few; J gene: TRBJ1-2; CDR3 DNA: TGTGCCAGCAGCCAGAACAGGGGAGCTAACTATGGCTACACCTTC; CDR3 protein: CASSQNRGANYGYTF
V gene: TRBV6-5; D gene: NA; clone size: NA; J gene: TRBJ1-2; CDR3 DNA: TGTGCCAGCACCCTCGACCCGAACTATGGCTACACCTTC; CDR3 protein: CASTLDPNYGYTF
V gene: TRBV20-1; D gene: NA; clone size: NA; J gene: TRBJ2-3; CDR3 DNA: TGCAGTGCTAGAGGCGGGGGCACGCGAGATACGCAGTATTTT; CDR3 protein: CSARGGGTRDTQYF
V gene: TRBV28; D gene: NA; clone size: NA; J gene: TRBJ1-2; CDR3 DNA: TGTGCCAGCAGTGTCCAACAAAGGGGCTACACCTTC; CDR3 protein: CASSVQQRGYTF
V gene: TRBV4-1; D gene: NA; clone size: few; J gene: TRBJ1-1; CDR3 DNA: TGCGCCAGCAGCCAAGGTTCAGTTTCGAACACTGAAGCTTTCTTT; CDR3 protein: CASSQGSVSNTEAFF
V gene: TRBV11-2; D gene: TRBD1; clone size: NA; J gene: TRBJ2-3; CDR3 DNA: TGTGCCACCACGAACAGGGGTGATACGCAGTATTTT; CDR3 protein: CATTNRGDTQYF
V gene: TRBV20-1; D gene: TRBD2; clone size: few; J gene: TRBJ2-7; CDR3 DNA: TGCAGTGCTTTTAGCGGGAGTCTCTCCTACGAGCAGTACTTC; CDR3 protein: CSAFSGSLSYEQYF
V gene: TRBV4-1; D gene: TRBD1; clone size: few; J gene: TRBJ1-2; CDR3 DNA: TGCGCCAGCAGCCAACTACAGGGGTCCCCGATCTATGGCTACACCTTC; CDR3 protein: CASSQLQGSPIYGYTF
V gene: TRBV7-2; D gene: TRBD2; clone size: NA; J gene: TRBJ2-1; CDR3 DNA: TGTGCCAGCAGCTTAGCCCGGACTAGCGGGAGTTTAAGGAATGAGCAGTTCTTC; CDR3 protein: CASSLARTSGSLRNEQFF
V gene: TRBV7-8; D gene: NA; clone size: few; J gene: TRBJ2-1; CDR3 DNA: TGTGCCAGCAGCTTAGCGCTGCGGCCCCTGTCCAATGAGCAGTTCTTC; CDR3 protein: CASSLALRPLSNEQFF
V gene: TRBV29-1; D gene: NA; clone size: few; J gene: TRBJ1-2; CDR3 DNA: TGCAGCGTTGAAGTGGGGGGGTGGCATGGCTACACCTTC; CDR3 protein: CSVEVGGWHGYTF
V gene: TRBV12-3/TRBV12-4; D gene: TRBD2; clone size: few; J gene: TRBJ2-1; CDR3 DNA: TGTGCCAGCAGTTTAAGGACTAGCGCCTCCTACAATGAGCAGTTCTTC; CDR3 protein: CASSLRTSASYNEQFF
V gene: TRBV20-1; D gene: TRBD2; clone size: few; J gene: TRBJ2-3; CDR3 DNA: TGCAGTCCCCACCGGGAGGGCCGTGGAGATACGCAGTATTTT; CDR3 protein: CSPHREGRGDTQYF
V gene: TRBV13; D gene: NA; clone size: few; J gene: TRBJ1-1; CDR3 DNA: TGTGCCAGCAGCTTCATAGGGGTCACTGAAGCTTTCTTT; CDR3 protein: CASSFIGVTEAFF
V gene: TRBV19; D gene: NA; clone size: NA; J gene: TRBJ1-2; CDR3 DNA: TGTGCCAGTAGGGAGGAGGGCCGGGGCTACACCTTC; CDR3 protein: CASREEGRGYTF
V gene: TRBV29-1; D gene: TRBD1; clone size: many; J gene: TRBJ2-7; CDR3 DNA: TGCAGCGTTGAAGGGTCGCAGGGGGCCATCTACGAGCAGTACTTC; CDR3 protein: CSVEGSQGAIYEQYF
V gene: TRBV6-1; D gene: NA; clone size: NA; J gene: TRBJ1-5; CDR3 DNA: TGTGCCAGCAGTCGTAGGGGCTGGAGTCAGCCCCAGCATTTT; CDR3 protein: CASSRRGWSQPQHF
V gene: TRBV14; D gene: NA; clone size: few; J gene: TRBJ2-7; CDR3 DNA: TGTGCCAGCAGCCAAGGTAACCAATACGAGCAGTACTTC; CDR3 protein: CASSQGNQYEQYF
V gene: TRBV29-1; D gene: TRBD2; clone size: NA; J gene: TRBJ2-1; CDR3 DNA: TGCAGCGTCCTAGCGGGTGAGCAGTTCTTC; CDR3 protein: CSVLAGEQFF
V gene: TRBV6-6; D gene: NA; clone size: few; J gene: TRBJ2-3; CDR3 DNA: TGTGCCAGCATGCCTAGCGCGGAAGATACGCAGTATTTT; CDR3 protein: CASMPSAEDTQYF
V gene: TRBV18; D gene: TRBD1; clone size: NA; J gene: TRBJ1-5; CDR3 DNA: TGTGCCAGCTCACACATGGACAGGCCTTCCAATCAGCCCCAGCATTTT; CDR3 protein: CASSHMDRPSNQPQHF
V gene: TRBV5-1; D gene: NA; clone size: few; J gene: TRBJ1-1; CDR3 DNA: TGCGCCAGCAGGGGACAATTCACTGAAGCTTTCTTT; CDR3 protein: CASRGQFTEAFF
V gene: TRBV28; D gene: TRBD2; clone size: NA; J gene: TRBJ2-7; CDR3 DNA: TGTGCCAGCAACCCCGGACTAGCGGGACCCTCCTACGAGCAGTACTTC; CDR3 protein: CASNPGLAGPSYEQYF
V gene: TRBV2; D gene: NA; clone size: few; J gene: TRBJ1-4; CDR3 DNA: TGTGCCAGCAGGAGAGACGGGGTGAATGAAAAACTGTTTTTT; CDR3 protein: CASRRDGVNEKLFF
V gene: TRBV6-6; D gene: NA; clone size: NA; J gene: TRBJ2-1; CDR3 DNA: TGTGCCAGCAGTTATTCAAGGACCAATGAGCAGTTCTTC; CDR3 protein: CASSYSRTNEQFF
V gene: TRBV5-1; D gene: NA; clone size: NA; J gene: TRBJ2-7; CDR3 DNA: TGCGCCAGCAGCCCCTTACAGGGAAGGGGTAACGAGCAGTACTTC; CDR3 protein: CASSPLQGRGNEQYF
V gene: TRBV7-9; D gene: TRBD2; clone size: few; J gene: TRBJ2-1; CDR3 DNA: TGTGCCAGCAGCTCACTAGCGGGAGGGGCCTATGAGCAGTTCTTC; CDR3 protein: CASSSLAGGAYEQFF
V gene: TRBV10-3; D gene: NA; clone size: NA; J gene: TRBJ2-2; CDR3 DNA: TGTGCCATCAGCCCCGGTCCCGGGGAGCTGTTTTTT; CDR3 protein: CAISPGPGELFF
V gene: TRBV6-5; D gene: NA; clone size: few; J gene: TRBJ1-1; CDR3 DNA: TGTGCCAGCAGTTACTCTTCGGCAGGGACGAACACTGAAGCTTTCTTT; CDR3 protein: CASSYSSAGTNTEAFF
V gene: TRBV4-2; D gene: NA; clone size: NA; J gene: TRBJ1-6; CDR3 DNA: TGTGCCAGCAGCCAAGTTGTTGCAGAGGGTTCTGCCCATTCACCCCTCCACTTT; CDR3 protein: CASSQVVAEGSAHSPLHF
V gene: TRBV7-5; D gene: NA; clone size: NA; J gene: TRBJ1-1; CDR3 DNA: NA; CDR3 protein: CISVSEETVGNTEAFF
V gene: TRBV9; D gene: TRBD2; clone size: NA; J gene: TRBJ2-3; CDR3 DNA: TGTGCCAGCAGCGCGACTAGCGGGAGAGGAGATGTGCAGTATTTT; CDR3 protein: CASSATSGRGDVQYF
V gene: TRBV9; D gene: TRBD1; clone size: NA; J gene: TRBJ1-4; CDR3 DNA: TGTGCCAGCAGCGACAGGTCCGGGACAGGCAATGAAAAACTGTTTTTT; CDR3 protein: CASSDRSGTGNEKLFF
V gene: TRBV29-1; D gene: NA; clone size: few; J gene: TRBJ2-2; CDR3 DNA: TGCAGCTCGAGCAGGCGATCTGGGGAGCTGTTTTTT; CDR3 protein: CSSSRRSGELFF
V gene: TRBV7-2; D gene: NA; clone size: NA; J gene: TRBJ1-5; CDR3 DNA: TGTGCCAGCAGCTTTCTGGGAGCCAATCAGCCCCAGCATTTT; CDR3 protein: CASSFLGANQPQHF
V gene: TRBV12-3/TRBV12-4; D gene: TRBD1; clone size: NA; J gene: TRBJ1-1; CDR3 DNA: TGTGCCAGCAGTAACCCCCGGACAGGCAACACTGAAGCTTTCTTT; CDR3 protein: CASSNPRTGNTEAFF
V gene: TRBV29-1; D gene: NA; clone size: few; J gene: TRBJ1-1; CDR3 DNA: TGCAGGGCAGAGAGGAACACTGAAGCTTTCTTT; CDR3 protein: CRAERNTEAFF
V gene: TRBV5-1; D gene: NA; clone size: NA; J gene: TRBJ2-3; CDR3 DNA: TGCGCCAGCAGCGGGGGTTTACGGGAGACAGATACGCAGTATTTT; CDR3 protein: CASSGGLRETDTQYF
V gene: TRBV28; D gene: TRBD1; clone size: NA; J gene: TRBJ2-7; CDR3 DNA: TGTGCCAGCAGTGGACGGGACAGGGTTGGGGGCTCCTACAATGAGCAGTACTTC; CDR3 protein: CASSGRDRVGGSYNEQYF
V gene: TRBV6-5; D gene: NA; clone size: NA; J gene: TRBJ1-2; CDR3 DNA: TGTGCCAGCAGTTACTCGGGCGTAGGGAACAGGAACTATGGCTACACCTTC; CDR3 protein: CASSYSGVGNRNYGYTF
V gene: TRBV6-2/TRBV6-3; D gene: NA; clone size: few; J gene: TRBJ2-2; CDR3 DNA: TGTGCCAGCACCTACGGCGGGACCGGGGAGCTGTTTTTT; CDR3 protein: CASTYGGTGELFF
V gene: TRBV5-1; D gene: NA; clone size: few; J gene: TRBJ1-1; CDR3 DNA: TGCGCCAGCAGCTTGGAGAAAGGGTGGAACACTGAAGCTTTCTTT; CDR3 protein: CASSLEKGWNTEAFF
V gene: TRBV20-1; D gene: TRBD1; clone size: few; J gene: TRBJ2-1; CDR3 DNA: TGCAGTGCTAGAGGGGGACAGATCCCCTACAATGAGCAGTTCTTC; CDR3 protein: CSARGGQIPYNEQFF
V gene: TRBV2; D gene: NA; clone size: NA; J gene: TRBJ2-1; CDR3 DNA: TGTGCCAGCAGTGACTTGGGGGATAACTACAATGAGCAGTTCTTC; CDR3 protein: CASSDLGDNYNEQFF
V gene: TRBV7-2; D gene: TRBD1; clone size: once; J gene: TRBJ1-2; CDR3 DNA: TGTGCCAGCAGCTTAGAGCCGGGACAGGGGAAGAGAGGCTACACCTTC; CDR3 protein: CASSLEPGQGKRGYTF
V gene: TRBV10-2; D gene: NA; clone size: NA; J gene: TRBJ1-2; CDR3 DNA: TGCGCCAGCAGTGAGTCGGTGGTTTCGGGCTACACCTTC; CDR3 protein: CASSESVVSGYTF
V gene: TRBV25-1; D gene: TRBD2; clone size: NA; J gene: TRBJ2-2; CDR3 DNA: TGTGCCAGCAGTGCGACTAGCGGGAGCTCCGGGGAGCTGTTTTTT; CDR3 protein: CASSATSGSSGELFF
V gene: TRBV20-1; D gene: TRBD2; clone size: NA; J gene: TRBJ2-7; CDR3 DNA: TGCAGTGCTATACAAAGGGAAGCGGGAGACGTAGACAACGAGCAGTACTTC; CDR3 protein: CSAIQREAGDVDNEQYF
V gene: TRBV5-1; D gene: TRBD1; clone size: NA; J gene: TRBJ2-7; CDR3 DNA: TGCGCCAGCAGCAAAGAACCGGGACAGGCCTACGAGCAGTACTTC; CDR3 protein: CASSKEPGQAYEQYF
V gene: TRBV4-1; D gene: TRBD2; clone size: few; J gene: TRBJ2-3; CDR3 DNA: TGCGCCAGCAGCCAAGGCCTTCTAGCGGGGGGCCGGAATACGCAGTATTTT; CDR3 protein: CASSQGLLAGGRNTQYF
V gene: TRBV4-2; D gene: TRBD1; clone size: few; J gene: TRBJ1-5; CDR3 DNA: TGTGCCAGCAGCCCGATTCCGGGGGACAGGAATAGCAATCAGCCCCAGCATTTT; CDR3 protein: CASSPIPGDRNSNQPQHF